This is a list of T cell receptor beta chains from one sample in a study of T cell responses to AZD1222 COVID-19 vaccine. This table comes from immunoSEQ multiplex PCR, and its TCRdb copy is limited to in-frame clones, with some not included. The sample lists 85,000 to 130,000 clones, approximately 90% seen once, with about 3.5% in the top ten. Sequencing was performed on peripheral blood, taken on day 0 of AZD1222 vaccination. These TCRs come from an adult in good health. Both conserved end residues are part of each CDR3. The D gene is left open where the match is weak. Clone sizes are given selectively: once, few, many, or a class where the clone is expanded.

v_gene	j_gene	abundance	d_gene	CDR3nt	CDR3aa
TRBV6-5	TRBJ1-1	few	-	TGTGCCTCAAGGGCTTGGGGCATGAACACTGAAGCTTTCTTT	CASRAWGMNTEAFF
TRBV28	TRBJ1-4	-	TRBD1	TGTGCCAGCAGTGACGGGACAGGGGGCCGAAGTGAAAAACTGTTTTTT	CASSDGTGGRSEKLFF
TRBV18	TRBJ2-2	-	-	TGTGCCAGCTCACCAATCTATTGGGGGAACACCGGGGAGCTGTTTTTT	CASSPIYWGNTGELFF
TRBV2	TRBJ1-4	-	-	TGTGCCAGCAGTGACCCACAGAGGACAACTAATGAAAAACTGTTTTTT	CASSDPQRTTNEKLFF
TRBV19	TRBJ1-5	-	TRBD1	TGTGCCAGTACGGACAGGGCCCTACGCAATCAGCCCCAGCATTTT	CASTDRALRNQPQHF
TRBV11-3	TRBJ1-3	-	TRBD1	TGTGCCAGCAGCGCGACAGGGGGAAACACCATATATTTT	CASSATGGNTIYF
TRBV3-1/TRBV3-2	TRBJ1-1	-	-	TGTGCCAGCAGCCAAGAAATTAGTCTGGGGAACACTGAAGCTTTCTTT	CASSQEISLGNTEAFF
TRBV7-9	TRBJ2-7	-	-	TGTGCCAGCAGCTTCAACTCGCACGAGCAGTACTTC	CASSFNSHEQYF
TRBV30	TRBJ1-5	-	-	TGTGCCTGGAGTGTCAGGGGAAGGCAGCCCCAGCATTTT	CAWSVRGRQPQHF
TRBV30	TRBJ2-7	once	-	TGTGCCTGGGGGGGCCGCTGGGAGCAGTACTTC	CAWGGRWEQYF
TRBV6-6	TRBJ1-4	-	-	TGTGCCAGCAGTTCTCAACAGGTCGCAGGGGAAAAACTGTTTTTT	CASSSQQVAGEKLFF
TRBV6-2/TRBV6-3	TRBJ2-5	-	-	TGTGCCAGCAGCCACGGGAGTCCGGGGACCCAGTACTTC	CASSHGSPGTQYF
TRBV9	TRBJ1-4	-	-	TGTGCCAGCAGCGTAGACATGGGGATTAATGAAAAACTGTTTTTT	CASSVDMGINEKLFF
TRBV18	TRBJ1-3	-	-	TGTGCCAGCTCACCACTGAACAGGGCTGGAAACACCATATATTTT	CASSPLNRAGNTIYF
TRBV2	TRBJ1-2	-	TRBD1	TGTGCCAGCAGTGGGGACAGGGCATCATTAGGCTATGGCTACACCTTC	CASSGDRASLGYGYTF
TRBV27	TRBJ2-3	-	-	TGTGCCAGCAGCCACTCAGGGACAGATACGCAGTATTTT	CASSHSGTDTQYF
TRBV19	TRBJ2-1	-	-	TGTGCCAGTAGTACCCCGGACTGGCATGGTGAGCAGTTCTTC	CASSTPDWHGEQFF
TRBV3-1/TRBV3-2	TRBJ1-5	-	-	TGTGCCAGCAGCCAAGGAGGGAGCAATCAGCCCCAGCATTTT	CASSQGGSNQPQHF
TRBV2	TRBJ2-1	-	-	TGTGCCAGCTCTAGAAATGGCAATGAGCAGTTCTTC	CASSRNGNEQFF
TRBV7-2	TRBJ2-3	-	TRBD2	TGTGCCAGCAGTTGGACTAGCCCCCCAGATACGCAGTATTTT	CASSWTSPPDTQYF
TRBV7-8	TRBJ1-5	-	-	TGTGCCAGCAGCTTATTTGCTGGGCCGGGGCCCCAGCATTTT	CASSLFAGPGPQHF
TRBV11-3	TRBJ2-2	-	-	TGTGCCAGCAGCTTGCGGACCGGGGAGCTGTTTTTT	CASSLRTGELFF
TRBV7-7	TRBJ2-1	-	-	TGTGCCAGCAGCGCCGCCGGGCGGAATGAGCAGTTCTTC	CASSAAGRNEQFF
TRBV18	TRBJ1-6	-	-	TGTGCCAGCTCACCGGCGGGGGCGGATTCACCCCTCCACTTT	CASSPAGADSPLHF
TRBV24-1	TRBJ1-5	-	-	TGTGCCACCAGTGGGGATAGCAATCAGCCCCAGCATTTT	CATSGDSNQPQHF
TRBV9	TRBJ1-2	-	-	TGTGCCAGCAGCGGTTTCGTCGGGGTTGGCTACACCTTC	CASSGFVGVGYTF
TRBV6-1	TRBJ1-2	-	-	TGTGCCAGCAGTGAACCCCCTGATGGCTACACCTTC	CASSEPPDGYTF
TRBV9	TRBJ1-4	few	-	TGTGCCAGCAGCGTCCAGGGAGGTGAAAAACTGTTTTTT	CASSVQGGEKLFF
TRBV11-2	TRBJ2-7	-	-	TGTGCCAGCAGCCAACAGGGTCTTATTTCCTACGAGCAGTACTTC	CASSQQGLISYEQYF
TRBV11-1	TRBJ1-1	-	-	TGTGCCAGCAGCTTACCGAGCACGGGAAACACTGAAGCTTTCTTT	CASSLPSTGNTEAFF
TRBV20-1	TRBJ1-1	-	-	TGCAGTGCTCCAGAGAACACTGAAGCTTTCTTT	CSAPENTEAFF
TRBV6-5	TRBJ1-2	-	-	TGTGCCAGCACCCCGATCAGGAGGAACTATGGCTACACCTTC	CASTPIRRNYGYTF
TRBV11-3	TRBJ2-1	-	-	TGTGCCAGCAGCCTCCATAGGGGACCTAGGGTGGGCCTATACAATGAGCAGTTCTTC	CASSLHRGPRVGLYNEQFF
TRBV27	TRBJ2-1	-	TRBD1	TGTGCCAGCAGTCCCGGGACAGTCCACAATGAGCAGTTCTTC	CASSPGTVHNEQFF
TRBV9	TRBJ1-1	-	-	TGTGCCAGCAGCGCGCACCCGGGGGGGTGGCCTGAAGCTTTCTTT	CASSAHPGGWPEAFF
TRBV19	TRBJ2-5	-	TRBD2	TGTGCCAGTAGTGTGGGACTAGCGGTGGATCTAGAGACCCAGTACTTC	CASSVGLAVDLETQYF
TRBV24-1	TRBJ2-7	once	TRBD1	TGTGCCACCAGCTCGGGACAGGGGGTCTCCTACGAGCAGTACTTC	CATSSGQGVSYEQYF
TRBV23-1	TRBJ1-6	-	-	TGCGCCAGCAGTCCGGGACTGTATAATTCACCCCTCCACTTT	CASSPGLYNSPLHF
TRBV6-6	TRBJ1-5	-	-	TGTGCCAGCAGAGATATAGATCAGCCCCAGCATTTT	CASRDIDQPQHF
TRBV7-9	TRBJ1-6	-	TRBD1	TGTGCCAGCAGCTGGGGCGGACAGGGGGTTTCACCCCTCCACTTT	CASSWGGQGVSPLHF
TRBV19	TRBJ1-1	-	-	TGTGCCAGTAGTATAGTATGGAACACTGAAGCTTTCTTT	CASSIVWNTEAFF
TRBV19	TRBJ2-7	-	-	TGTGCCAGTAGCTTCGACCCTGGCTCCTACGAGCAGTACTTC	CASSFDPGSYEQYF
TRBV5-4	TRBJ1-6	-	-	TGTGCCAGCAGCTTGGACAGAAATAATTCACCCCTCCACTTT	CASSLDRNNSPLHF
TRBV11-2	TRBJ2-5	-	-	TGTGCCAGCAGCGCCTGGGGGGAGACCCAGTACTTC	CASSAWGETQYF
TRBV27	TRBJ1-5	-	-	TGTGCCAGCAGTCCCCTTGGTCGGGGGGGCCGGGGGTTGATGGGGCCCCAGCATTTT	CASSPLGRGGRGLMGPQHF
TRBV7-9	TRBJ2-2	-	-	TGTGCCAGCAGCTTAGCGGGTGACACCGGGGAGCTGTTTTTT	CASSLAGDTGELFF
TRBV3-1/TRBV3-2	TRBJ1-2	-	TRBD1	TGTGCCAGCAGCCCCCCCGGACAGGGTGGCTACACCTTC	CASSPPGQGGYTF